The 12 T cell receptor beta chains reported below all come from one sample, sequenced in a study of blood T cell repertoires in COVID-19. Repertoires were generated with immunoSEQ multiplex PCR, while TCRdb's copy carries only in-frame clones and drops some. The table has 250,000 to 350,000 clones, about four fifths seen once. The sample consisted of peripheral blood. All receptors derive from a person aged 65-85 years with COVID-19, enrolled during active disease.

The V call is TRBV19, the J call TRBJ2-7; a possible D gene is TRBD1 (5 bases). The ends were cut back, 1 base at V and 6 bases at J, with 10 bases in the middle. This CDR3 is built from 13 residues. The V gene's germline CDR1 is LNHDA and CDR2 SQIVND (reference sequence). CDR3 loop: CASSIVQGAEQYF. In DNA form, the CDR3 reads TGTGCCAGTAGTATAGTGCAGGGCGCCGAGCAGTACTTC.

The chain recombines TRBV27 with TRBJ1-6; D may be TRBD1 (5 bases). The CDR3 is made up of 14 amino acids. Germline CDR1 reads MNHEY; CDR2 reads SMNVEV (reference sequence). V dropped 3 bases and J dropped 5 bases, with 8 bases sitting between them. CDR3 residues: CASSFGGNNSPLHF. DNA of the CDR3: TGTGCCAGCAGTTTCGGGGGAAATAATTCACCCCTCCACTTT.

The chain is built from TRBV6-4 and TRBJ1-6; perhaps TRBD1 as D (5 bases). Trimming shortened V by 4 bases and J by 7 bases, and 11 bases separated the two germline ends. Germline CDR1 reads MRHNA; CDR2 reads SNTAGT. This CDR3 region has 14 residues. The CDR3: CASSATGGNSPLHF. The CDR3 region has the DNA TGTGCCAGCAGTGCGACCGGGGGGAATTCACCCCTCCACTTT.

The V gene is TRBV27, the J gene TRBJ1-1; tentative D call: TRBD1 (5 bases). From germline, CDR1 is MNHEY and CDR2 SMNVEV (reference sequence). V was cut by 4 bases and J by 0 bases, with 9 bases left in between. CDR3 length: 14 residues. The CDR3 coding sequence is TGTGCCAGCAGTTCCAGGGTTATGAACACTGAAGCTTTCTTT. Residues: CASSSRVMNTEAFF.

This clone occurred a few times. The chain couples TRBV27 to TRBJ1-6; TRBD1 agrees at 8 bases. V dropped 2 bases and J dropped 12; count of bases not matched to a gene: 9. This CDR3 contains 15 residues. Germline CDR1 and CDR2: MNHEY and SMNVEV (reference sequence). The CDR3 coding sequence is TGTGCCAGCAGTTTAGAGACAGGGGTTTCGCGACCCCTCCACTTT. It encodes CASSLETGVSRPLHF.

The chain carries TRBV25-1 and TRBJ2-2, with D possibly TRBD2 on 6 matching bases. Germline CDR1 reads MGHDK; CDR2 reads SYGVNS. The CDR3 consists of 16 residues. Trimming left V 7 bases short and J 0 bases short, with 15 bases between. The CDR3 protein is CASTDGGRSNTGELFF. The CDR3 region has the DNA TGTGCCAGCACAGATGGGGGGAGATCGAACACCGGGGAGCTGTTTTTT.

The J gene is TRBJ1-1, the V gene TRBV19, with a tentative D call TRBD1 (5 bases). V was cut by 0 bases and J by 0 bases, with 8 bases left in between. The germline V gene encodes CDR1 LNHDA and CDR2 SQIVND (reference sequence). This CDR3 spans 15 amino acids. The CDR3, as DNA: TGTGCCAGTAGTATAGACAGGGTGATGAACACTGAAGCTTTCTTT. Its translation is CASSIDRVMNTEAFF.

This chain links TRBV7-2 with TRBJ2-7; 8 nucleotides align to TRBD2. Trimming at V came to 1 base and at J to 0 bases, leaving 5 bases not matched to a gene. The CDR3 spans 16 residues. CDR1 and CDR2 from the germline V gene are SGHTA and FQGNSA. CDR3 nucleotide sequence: TGTGCCAGCAGCTTAGGTGGCAGCGGGGGCTCCTACGAGCAGTACTTC. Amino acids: CASSLGGSGGSYEQYF.

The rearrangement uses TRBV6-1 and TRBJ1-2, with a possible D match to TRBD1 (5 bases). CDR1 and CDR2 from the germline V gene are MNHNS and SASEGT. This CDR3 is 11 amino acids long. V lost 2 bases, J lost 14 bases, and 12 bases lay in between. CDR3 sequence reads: CASSENQGHTF. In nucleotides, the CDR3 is TGTGCCAGCAGTGAAAATCAGGGCCATACCTTC.

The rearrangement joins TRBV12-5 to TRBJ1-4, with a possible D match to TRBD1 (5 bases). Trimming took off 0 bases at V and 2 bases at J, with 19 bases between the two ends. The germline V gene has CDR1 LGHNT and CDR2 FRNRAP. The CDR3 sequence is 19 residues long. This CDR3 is CASGLVIESGLFTNEKLFF. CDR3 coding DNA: TGTGCTAGTGGTTTGGTCATCGAGTCAGGGCTGTTTACTAATGAAAAACTGTTTTTT.

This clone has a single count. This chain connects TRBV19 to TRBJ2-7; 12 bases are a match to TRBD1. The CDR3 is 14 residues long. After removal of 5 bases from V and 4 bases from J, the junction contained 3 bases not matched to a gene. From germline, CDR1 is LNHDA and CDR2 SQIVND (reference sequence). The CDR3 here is CASSWGQGAYEQYF. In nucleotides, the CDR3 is TGTGCCAGTAGTTGGGGACAGGGGGCTTACGAGCAGTACTTC.

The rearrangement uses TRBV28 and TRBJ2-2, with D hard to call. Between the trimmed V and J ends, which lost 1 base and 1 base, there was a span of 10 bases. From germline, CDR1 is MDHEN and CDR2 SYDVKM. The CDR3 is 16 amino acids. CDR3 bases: TGTGCCAGCAGTTTATACACCCCACAGAACACCGGGGAGCTGTTTTTT. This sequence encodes CASSLYTPQNTGELFF.